Shown below are 9 T cell receptor beta chains from a single sample sequenced in a study of shared clonotypes between healthy human individuals. Profiled with immunoSEQ multiplex PCR; TCRdb holds only in-frame clones, not every one. The profile shows under 200,000 clones, approximately 95% of them singletons. Material: naive CD4+ T cells sorted from blood. Subset here: CD45RA+ positively selected. The receptors stem from a woman in her 30s in good health.

This chain joins TRBV5-8 and TRBJ2-7, with 9 bases identical to TRBD1. J gave up 7 bases and V 0 bases, and 11 bases lay outside the gene matches. CDR1 is SGHTS, CDR2 YDEGEE, per germline. CDR3 size: 16 residues. CDR3 loop: CASSLGSGTGTEEQYF. CDR3 nucleotides: TGTGCCAGCAGCTTGGGGTCCGGGACAGGGACGGAAGAGCAGTACTTC.

The chain uses TRBV11-2 and TRBJ2-7; 7 bases match TRBD2. The CDR3 spans 15 residues. V shed 3 bases and J 0 bases; nucleotides not matched to a gene: 5. Per the germline V gene, CDR1 is SGHAT and CDR2 is FQNNGV. The DNA of the CDR3 is TGTGCCAGCAGCTTTTCCCCGGGGGGCTCCTACGAGCAGTACTTC. Translation gives CASSFSPGGSYEQYF.

The chain couples TRBV11-3 to TRBJ2-7; a weak D match, TRBD1 (5 bases). Deletions cut 0 bases from V and 7 bases from J, with 25 bases between. Germline CDR1 reads SGHNT; CDR2 reads YENEEA. The CDR3 runs 18 residues. The CDR3, as DNA: TGTGCCAGCAGCTTAGATCCGTGGGGCAGACATTACCCTCAGGAGCAGTACTTC. It translates to CASSLDPWGRHYPQEQYF.

J is TRBJ1-2 and V is TRBV7-9; no clear D. The CDR3 has 16 amino acids. V lost 1 base to trimming and J lost 3 bases, with 15 bases between them. The V gene's germline CDR1 is SEHNR and CDR2 FQNEAQ (reference sequence). The CDR3: CASSLVGSPQYYGYTF. The CDR3 nucleotides read TGTGCCAGCAGCTTAGTGGGCAGCCCACAATACTATGGCTACACCTTC.

The chain joins TRBV4-1 to TRBJ2-1; 8 bases match TRBD2. The J segment lost 4 bases and the V segment lost 4 bases, leaving 6 bases of the junction unmatched. Germline V gene lookup returns CDR1 MGHRA and CDR2 YSYEKL. The CDR3 has 15 amino acids. This CDR3 reads CASSPGASGYNEQFF. DNA for the CDR3: TGCGCCAGCAGCCCCGGCGCTAGCGGGTACAATGAGCAGTTCTTC.

Remarks on this clone: Other DNA sequences within the sample encode an identical CDR3. The J gene is TRBJ2-7, the V gene TRBV19, with 8 bases aligning to TRBD1. CDR3 size: 15 residues. Germline V gives CDR1 LNHDA, CDR2 SQIVND (reference sequence). Unmatched junction bases numbered 4, after V lost 3 bases and J lost 0 bases. CDR3 loop: CASSIAGTGSYEQYF. CDR3 nucleotide sequence: TGTGCCAGTAGTATCGCCGGGACAGGCTCCTACGAGCAGTACTTC.

V gene TRBV27 combines with J gene TRBJ1-6; TRBD1 matches 8 bases. The germline V gene encodes CDR1 MNHEY and CDR2 SMNVEV (reference sequence). V shed 6 bases, J shed 3 bases, and the junction held 7 bases outside the gene matches. The CDR3 runs 16 residues. CDR3: CASSMDRAIYNSPLHF. CDR3 DNA: TGTGCCAGCAGCATGGACAGGGCCATCTATAATTCACCCCTCCACTTT.

CDR3 bases: TGTGCCAGTAGTATAGAAGGGGGGATACACGAGCAGTACTTC. Its protein product is CASSIEGGIHEQYF. The chain uses TRBV19 and TRBJ2-7; tentatively, D is TRBD1 or TRBD2 (6 bases each). The CDR3 contains 14 residues. V lost 0 bases, J lost 5 bases, and 11 bases lay in between. CDR1 and CDR2 from the germline V gene are LNHDA and SQIVND (reference sequence).

The chain combines TRBV7-2 with TRBJ1-5, with a possible D match to TRBD1 (6 bases). This CDR3 contains 15 residues. Trimming removed 5 bases from V and 11 bases from J, with 22 bases in between. The germline V gene has CDR1 SGHTA and CDR2 FQGNSA. CDR3 sequence reads: CASSPHGGPGLAQHF. CDR3 DNA: TGTGCCAGCAGCCCCCACGGGGGCCCCGGCCTGGCCCAGCATTTT.